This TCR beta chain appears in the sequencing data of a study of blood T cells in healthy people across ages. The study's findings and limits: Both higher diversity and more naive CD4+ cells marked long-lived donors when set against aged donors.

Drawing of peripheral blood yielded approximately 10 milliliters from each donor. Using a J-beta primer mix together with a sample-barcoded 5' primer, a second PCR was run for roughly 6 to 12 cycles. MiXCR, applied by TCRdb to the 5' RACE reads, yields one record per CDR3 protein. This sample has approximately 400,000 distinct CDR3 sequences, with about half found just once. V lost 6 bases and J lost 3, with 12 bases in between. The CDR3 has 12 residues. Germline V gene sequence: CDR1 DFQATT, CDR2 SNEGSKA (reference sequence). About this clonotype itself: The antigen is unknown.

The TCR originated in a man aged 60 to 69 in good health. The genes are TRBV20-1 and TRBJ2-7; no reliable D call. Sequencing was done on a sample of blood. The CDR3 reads CSATGPSYEQYF. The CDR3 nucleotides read TGCAGTGCCACCGGACCGAGCTACGAGCAGTACTTC.